This T cell receptor beta chain comes out of a study of blood T cell repertoires in COVID-19. The overall study: From the United States, Italy and Spain came samples of acute and convalescent COVID-19.

Assay used: immunoSEQ multiplex PCR; TCRdb lists only in-frame clones, some missing. The sample consists of around 300,000 clones, approximately 88% of them appearing once. V lost 5 bases and J lost 6, with 11 bases in between. CDR1 and CDR2 from the germline V gene are SGHAT and FQNNGV. The CDR3 covers 14 residues. The chain uses TRBV11-2 and TRBJ1-6, with D maybe TRBD1 (5 bases). The TCR sequence derives from a woman under 40 with COVID-19, enrolled during active disease. Material for sequencing was peripheral blood. The CDR3 region is CASSATVTNSPLHF. CDR3 sequence (DNA): TGTGCCAGCAGCGCGACAGTTACTAATTCACCCCTCCACTTT.